This T cell receptor beta chain came from a study of CD8+CD57+ T cells in acquired aplastic anemia. Individuals selected for sequencing had exhibited CD8+CD57+ cell expansion on flow cytometry. Germline CDR1 is MNHEY and CDR2 is SVGEGT. The CDR3 spans 16 residues. Trimming left V 0 bases short and J 0 bases short, with 11 bases between. This clonotype was recorded a few times. Genomic DNA, the template, was used for profiling of the TCR beta VDJ and CDR3. A single record per CDR3 protein comes from TCRdb applying MiXCR to the reads. Among 150,000 to 200,000 distinct CDR3 sequences, approximately 51% were seen once, and the ten largest hold 3.2%.

This TCR was recovered from a human donor with aplastic anemia. The gene calls are TRBV6-2 or TRBV6-3 and TRBJ1-1; no reliable D call. Sequenced sample: sorted CD4+, CD8+, or CD8+CD57+ T cells (not recorded which) from PBMCs. DNA of the CDR3: TGTGCCAGCAGTTACTCGAGTTATAGAGTGAACACTGAAGCTTTCTTT. This translates into CASSYSSYRVNTEAFF.